This paragraph covers one T cell receptor beta chain sequence. What it binds is not known. The CDR3 extends over 16 amino acids. From germline, CDR1 is SGHRS and CDR2 YFSETQ. The germline V and J ends were trimmed by 0 bases and 1 base, with 13 bases remaining between them. The sample is drawn from a study of cytomegalovirus exposure and HLA in healthy donors. Across the study: Later, an analysis reported that the 120 or so validation repertoires had used the same platform as the approximately 630 first-cohort repertoires.

Study results and caveats: Both high specificity and high sensitivity reportedly marked the classifier's diagnosis of cytomegalovirus status. Most sequenced TCRs were rare (though some public TCRs occurred in many donors).

Here immunoSEQ multiplex PCR was the method, and the copy in TCRdb shows in-frame clones only, minus some. The repertoire consists of 170,000 or so clones, with around 85% occurring once and the leading ten covering about 17%. The receptor's source is a man between 18 and 29 years old in good health and CMV-seropositive. J is TRBJ2-5 and V is TRBV5-1, with D maybe TRBD1 (5 bases). Input material: PBMCs. The chain's CDR3 is CASSLEARQLQETQYF. CDR3 in DNA: TGCGCCAGCAGCTTGGAGGCCCGACAGCTCCAAGAGACCCAGTACTTC.